This T cell receptor beta chain derives from a study of post-analysis software for immune sequencing data. TCR beta cDNA libraries had unique molecular identifiers. TCRdb re-called the PCR reads with MiXCR, one entry per CDR3 protein. The sample consists of roughly 430,000 distinct CDR3 sequences, 39% of them appearing once. Only a few counts were recorded for this clonotype. The antigen remains undetermined. Study outcomes and limitations: Strong co-clustering by F measure linked samples that shared a preparation batch.

The sequenced sample consisted of blood. The receptor's source is a girl aged 2-10 years with multiple sclerosis.

Here the CDR3 reads CASGSPNTGTENEQFF. In DNA form, the CDR3 reads TGTGCTAGTGGTTCTCCCAACACCGGGACAGAGAATGAGCAGTTCTTC. The chain employs TRBV12-5 and TRBJ2-1, with 7 bases aligning to TRBD1. The CDR3 is 16 amino acids. CDR1 LGHNT and CDR2 FRNRAP come from the germline V gene. V lost 4 bases to trimming and J lost 7 bases; unmatched junction nucleotides: 13.